This T cell receptor (beta chain) was retrieved from a study of control samples from healthy donors and cancer patients. This clone occurred once. Looked up from germline, CDR1 is SGHRS and CDR2 is YFSETQ. V gave up 2 bases and J gave up 4 bases; unmatched junction bases: 17. The CDR3 runs to 18 residues. This table comes from immunoSEQ multiplex PCR, and its TCRdb copy is limited to in-frame clones, with some not included. The sample shows 190,000 or so clones, 90% to 95% of them seen only once. The chain has TRBV5-1 and TRBJ1-2; 7 nucleotides align to TRBD1. This TCR came from a man younger than 30 in good health. Sequences were obtained from blood. CDR3 nucleotide sequence: TGCGCCAGCAGCTTAACCACCTCGGGACAGACGAATCCCTATGGCTACACCTTC. Encoded protein: CASSLTTSGQTNPYGYTF.